Below, one TCR beta chain is given with its context. Looked up from germline, CDR1 is SGHRS and CDR2 is YFSETQ. V was shortened by 4 bases and J by 9 bases, with 19 bases between the two germline ends. The CDR3 totals 14 residues. These data come from a study of blood T cell repertoires in COVID-19. About the research overall: T cells, B-cell-depleted T cells, or PBMCs provided the cDNA or gDNA that served as material.

The data were produced by immunoSEQ multiplex PCR, yet TCRdb's version contains in-frame clones alone and is incomplete. Counted here are 320,000 or so clones, approximately 84% occurring once; the ten biggest clones make up 1%. Specimen: PBMCs or T cells enriched from blood (not recorded which). The rearrangement uses TRBV5-1 and TRBJ1-1, with D perhaps TRBD1 (5 bases). The clonotype originates from a woman in her twenties or thirties who had recovered from COVID-19. DNA of the CDR3: TGCGCCAGCAGCCTTGGGCAGGGCCAACGACAAGCTTTCTTT. Encoded protein: CASSLGQGQRQAFF.